Shown below are 27 T cell receptor beta chains from a single sample sequenced in a study of neurological immune-mediated disorders. In TCRdb, the 5' RACE reads were re-called with MiXCR into one record per CDR3 protein. The sample has some 60,000 distinct CDR3 sequences, 2% to 2.5% seen once. The sequencing input was PBMCs. These receptors originate from a man aged 50-59 years with multiple sclerosis.

Ten or more counts support this clonotype. V usage is TRBV5-1 and J usage is TRBJ1-1; D call uncertain. The V gene lost 4 bases and the J gene lost 1 base, with 11 bases spanning the gap. The CDR3 length is 14 residues. The germline CDR1 and CDR2 sequences are SGHRS and YFSETQ. DNA for the CDR3: TGCGCCAGCAGCCCGGAAGGTTGGAACACTGAAGCTTTCTTT. Protein: CASSPEGWNTEAFF. Full variable domain (outside the CDR3, taken from reference TRBV5-1 and TRBJ1-1): KAGVTQTPRYLIKTRGQQVTLSCSPISGHRSVSWYQQTPGQGLQFLFEYFSETQRNKGNFPGRFSGRQFSNSRSEMNVSTLELGDSALYLCASSPEGWNTEAFFGQGTRLTVV.

Ten or more counts support this clonotype. The chain recombines TRBV12-3 or TRBV12-4 with TRBJ1-1; D gene ambiguous. The ends were cut back, 2 bases at V and 5 bases at J, with 6 bases in the middle. This CDR3 has 12 residues. The CDR3 loop is CASSLSETEAFF. The CDR3 DNA follows: TGTGCCAGCAGTTTATCGGAGACTGAAGCTTTCTTT.

This clonotype was counted many times. The chain joins TRBV9 to TRBJ2-3, with TRBD2 matching 7 bases. Germline-derived CDR1 and CDR2 are SGDLS and YYNGEE. The CDR3 has 14 residues. Trimming cost V 7 bases and J 1 base; bases outside gene matches: 6. The CDR3 bases are TGTGCCAGCTCGGGAGCGGGGCGCACAGATACGCAGTATTTT. Amino acids: CASSGAGRTDTQYF.

This clonotype was seen at least ten times. The rearrangement joins TRBV20-1 to TRBJ1-6, with 8 positions matching TRBD1. The germline V gene encodes CDR1 DFQATT and CDR2 SNEGSKA (reference sequence). The CDR3 covers 13 residues. V shed 3 bases, J shed 9 bases, and the junction held 4 bases outside the gene matches. The CDR3 nucleotides read TGCAGTGCTAGGGGGACAGGAACTTCACCCCTCCACTTT. It is translated as CSARGTGTSPLHF.

In this sample, this clonotype turned up many times. The chain uses TRBV5-1 and TRBJ1-1, with D uncertain. The CDR3 covers 15 residues. V was pared by 5 bases and J by 1 base, with 15 bases between. CDR1 SGHRS and CDR2 YFSETQ come from the germline V gene. CDR3 sequence: CASRYSLPGNTEAFF. CDR3 coding DNA: TGCGCCAGCAGATATAGTTTGCCGGGGAACACTGAAGCTTTCTTT. Drawing the rest from reference TRBV5-1 and TRBJ1-1, the complete variable domain is KAGVTQTPRYLIKTRGQQVTLSCSPISGHRSVSWYQQTPGQGLQFLFEYFSETQRNKGNFPGRFSGRQFSNSRSEMNVSTLELGDSALYLCASRYSLPGNTEAFFGQGTRLTVV.

This clonotype was detected many times. The chain couples TRBV6-6 to TRBJ2-5; D call uncertain. Germline V gene sequence: CDR1 MNHNY, CDR2 SVGAGI (reference sequence). Trimming cost V 2 bases and J 3 bases, with 10 bases left between them. The CDR3 is 14 amino acids. The CDR3 DNA reads TGTGCCAGCAGTTACCTTGTGCAAAAAGAGACCCAGTACTTC. It translates to CASSYLVQKETQYF.

Remarks on this clonotype: A read error may explain this, as a much larger clone is one base away. The chain uses TRBV20-1 and TRBJ2-5, with a possible D match to TRBD1 (6 bases). Trimming shortened V by 2 bases and J by 5 bases, and 18 bases separated the two germline ends. The CDR3 covers 15 residues. Per the germline V gene, CDR1 is DFQATT and CDR2 is SNEGSKA (reference sequence). The CDR3 coding sequence is TGCAGTGCTAGACACGGCAGGGGCCGAATGGAGACCCAGTACTTC. Its protein is CSARHGRGRMETQYF.

This clonotype has a handful of counts. J is TRBJ1-4 and V is TRBV6-5; no definite D call. CDR1 and CDR2 from the germline V gene are MNHEY and SVGAGI. Deletions cut 5 bases from V and 4 bases from J, with 11 bases between. This CDR3 has 14 amino acids. The CDR3 loop is CASSRSALNEKLFF. CDR3 bases: TGTGCCAGCAGTAGGTCAGCGCTTAATGAAAAACTGTTTTTT.

Many counts were recorded for this clonotype. This rearrangement joins TRBV14 to TRBJ1-6; 9 nucleotides line up with TRBD1. CDR3 length: 16 residues. Looked up from germline, CDR1 is SGHDN and CDR2 is FVKESK. After removal of 2 bases from V and 7 bases from J, the junction contained 6 bases not matched to a gene. For the CDR3, the DNA is TGTGCCAGCAGCCAAAGGACCGGGACAGGGAATTCACCCCTCCACTTT. Amino acids: CASSQRTGTGNSPLHF.

This clonotype was counted ten times or more. The chain is built from TRBV20-1 and TRBJ1-5, with 8 bases fitting TRBD1. The trim removed 1 base at V and 6 bases at J, leaving 2 bases unmatched. Germline lookup yields CDR1 DFQATT and CDR2 SNEGSKA (reference sequence). The CDR3 length is 13 residues. The CDR3 here is CSARGQGFQPQHF. The CDR3 DNA follows: TGCAGTGCTAGAGGACAGGGGTTTCAGCCCCAGCATTTT.

This clonotype occurred many times. Written as DNA, the CDR3 is TGTGCCAGCAGTTTATGGAGGGGCTCTGGGGCCAACGTCCTGACTTTC. As protein: CASSLWRGSGANVLTF. The chain couples TRBV12-3 or TRBV12-4 to TRBJ2-6, with D possibly TRBD2 on 6 matching bases. V dropped 2 bases and J dropped 0 bases, with 8 bases sitting between them. This CDR3 region has 16 residues.

The chain combines TRBV6-4 with TRBJ2-3, with 8 nucleotides matching TRBD2. The CDR3 runs to 15 residues. V gave up 2 bases and J gave up 0 bases; unmatched junction bases: 1. Germline-derived CDR1 and CDR2 are MRHNA and SNTAGT. The DNA for the CDR3 is TGTGCCAGCAGTGACGGACTAGCTAGCACAGATACGCAGTATTTT. Its translation: CASSDGLASTDTQYF.

This clonotype was detected ten times or more. The chain joins TRBV10-1 to TRBJ1-1; D uncertain. V lost 6 bases and J 0 bases, leaving 8 bases between the germline ends. CDR1 is WNHNN and CDR2 is SYGVQD in the germline V gene (reference sequence). This CDR3 contains 13 residues. In nucleotides, the CDR3 is TGCGCCAGCAGGAGGGAGATGAACACTGAAGCTTTCTTT. This encodes CASRREMNTEAFF.

This clonotype was counted at least ten times. The chain joins TRBV5-1 to TRBJ1-2; 7 nucleotides agree with TRBD1. The V segment lost 3 bases and the J segment 1 base; nucleotides outside the gene matches: 12. Germline V gives CDR1 SGHRS, CDR2 YFSETQ. The CDR3 is 17 amino acids. Here the CDR3 reads CASSSEPGTENNYGYTF. The CDR3 DNA is TGCGCCAGCAGCTCGGAACCCGGGACAGAAAATAACTATGGCTACACCTTC.

This clonotype was seen repeatedly, ten times or more. The CDR3: CATSIRVSGYEQYF. The CDR3 coding sequence is TGTGCCACCAGCATCAGGGTTTCGGGTTACGAGCAGTACTTC. J is TRBJ2-7 and V is TRBV15, with a possible D match to TRBD1 (5 bases). The germline V gene encodes CDR1 LNHNV and CDR2 YYDKDF (reference sequence). The CDR3 is 14 amino acids. Trimming left V 4 bases short and J 4 bases short, with 14 bases between.

This clonotype was seen many times. The chain couples TRBV6-5 to TRBJ2-7; 13 bases are shared with TRBD2. The V gene's germline CDR1 is MNHEY and CDR2 SVGAGI. CDR3 size: 14 residues. The V and J ends lost 5 bases and 3 bases, in that order; junction bases with no gene match: 1. CDR3 protein: CASSRLAGGYEQYF. The CDR3 DNA reads TGTGCCAGCAGTAGACTAGCGGGGGGCTACGAGCAGTACTTC.

The table lists this clonotype with many counts. The chain links TRBV12-3 or TRBV12-4 to TRBJ1-6, with 8 positions matching TRBD1. Unmatched junction bases numbered 4, after V lost 1 base and J lost 8 bases. The CDR3 extends over 15 amino acids. CDR3 loop: CASSLDRGLYSPLHF. The CDR3 nucleotides read TGTGCCAGCAGTTTAGACAGGGGGTTGTATTCACCCCTCCACTTT.

This clonotype has ten or more counts. This chain links TRBV10-3 with TRBJ1-6; tentatively, D is TRBD1 (5 bases). The CDR3 contains 12 residues. Trimming took 9 bases from V and 7 from J, leaving 10 bases between them. Germline V CDR1 and CDR2: ENHRY, SYGVKD. The DNA of the CDR3 is TGTGCCATTAAAGACAGCAATTCACCCCTCCACTTT. Protein: CAIKDSNSPLHF.

The sample holds many counts of this clonotype. This chain uses TRBV7-2 with TRBJ1-2; a possible D gene is TRBD1 (5 bases). V lost 2 bases, J lost 6 bases, and 16 bases lay in between. The CDR3 loop spans 15 amino acids. In germline, CDR1 is SGHTA, CDR2 FQGNSA. CDR3 in DNA: TGTGCCAGCAGCTTATCAACTGGGGGAAGGAATGGCTACACCTTC. Residues: CASSLSTGGRNGYTF.

This clonotype was recorded at least ten times. The chain combines TRBV5-1 with TRBJ2-5, with TRBD2 matching over 10 bases. V trimming: 4 bases; J trimming: 0 bases; junction bases outside the gene matches: 6. This CDR3 is 16 amino acids long. Germline V gene sequence: CDR1 SGHRS, CDR2 YFSETQ. CDR3 DNA sequence: TGCGCCAGCAGCCGGACTCTAGCGGGGGACCAAGAGACCCAGTACTTC. Its translation: CASSRTLAGDQETQYF.

This clonotype showed up many times. This sequence joins TRBV12-3 or TRBV12-4 and TRBJ2-7; D is possibly TRBD2 (6 bases). Trimming shortened V by 7 bases and J by 0 bases, and 10 bases separated the two germline ends. This CDR3 contains 13 residues. The CDR3 DNA reads as TGTGCCAGCATGCGGGGTCCCTCCTACGAGCAGTACTTC. Its protein is CASMRGPSYEQYF.

This clonotype was observed at least ten times. CDR3 loop: CASSFTVTGNNQPQHF. The CDR3 DNA reads as TGTGCCAGCAGCTTTACCGTGACAGGCAACAATCAGCCCCAGCATTTT. V is TRBV7-2 and J is TRBJ1-5; TRBD1 is a possible D gene (6 bases). CDR3 length: 16 residues. V lost 3 bases and J 3 bases, leaving 15 bases between the germline ends. Germline V lookup: CDR1 SGHTA, CDR2 FQGNSA.

This clonotype appeared many times. The chain couples TRBV6-2 or TRBV6-3 to TRBJ2-7; a possible D gene is TRBD1 (5 bases). Trimming removed 11 bases at V and 0 bases at J, with 11 bases between. Germline CDR1 MNHEY, CDR2 SVGEGT. This CDR3 spans 12 amino acids. The CDR3 loop reads CAVTDFSYEQYF. DNA of the CDR3: TGTGCCGTGACAGACTTCTCCTACGAGCAGTACTTC.

The sample holds many counts of this clonotype. The chain joins TRBV7-2 to TRBJ2-5, with no clear D. The V and J ends lost 1 base and 5 bases respectively, with 8 bases between them. The CDR3 extends over 13 amino acids. Germline-derived CDR1 and CDR2 are SGHTA and FQGNSA. CDR3 nucleotides: TGTGCCAGCAGCTTAGATGCCGGTGAGACCCAGTACTTC. This sequence encodes CASSLDAGETQYF.

This clonotype was counted many times. This may come from a read error, since a much larger clone is one base off. The V call is TRBV12-3 or TRBV12-4, the J call TRBJ1-2; tentatively, D is TRBD1 (5 bases). The ends were cut back, 3 bases at V and 14 bases at J, with 19 bases in the middle. The CDR3 consists of 13 residues. The CDR3 sequence is CASSLGRHLGETF. The CDR3 bases are TGTGCCAGCAGTTTGGGGAGACATTTAGGGGAAACCTTC.

This clonotype has ten or more counts. The chain joins TRBV20-1 to TRBJ2-7; maybe TRBD2 (7 bases). The CDR3 is made up of 13 amino acids. Germline V gene sequence: CDR1 DFQATT, CDR2 SNEGSKA (reference sequence). V dropped 2 bases and J dropped 9 bases, with 17 bases sitting between them. This chain's CDR3 is CSARLPGGLVQYF. DNA of the CDR3: TGCAGTGCTAGATTGCCCGGGGGGCTCGTGCAGTACTTC.

This clonotype was detected many times. V is TRBV12-3 or TRBV12-4 and J is TRBJ2-5; D gene unclear. This CDR3 is 12 amino acids long. The V end was cut by 5 bases, the J end by 4 bases, with 8 bases between. In DNA, the CDR3 is TGTGCCAGCAGTCCCGGTTTAGAGACCCAGTACTTC. This translates into CASSPGLETQYF.